The sequence of this T cell receptor (beta chain) was determined in a study of blood T cell repertoires in COVID-19. Study details: Sites across the United States, Italy and Spain contributed samples from acute and convalescent COVID-19. The analysed material was cDNA or gDNA that came from T cells, B-cell-depleted T cells, or PBMCs.

Study processing details: Amplification from reference gene primers served as the basis for estimated nucleated cell counts. The repertoire was sequenced with immunoSEQ multiplex PCR; TCRdb's copy has only in-frame clones and lacks some. That table supplies the V and J calls and clone size; D and trimming were determined from the DNA. The top ten clones hold 10% of a sample with about 190,000 clones, approximately 86% of them seen once. This CDR3 contains 19 residues. Trimming cost V 4 bases and J 3 bases; bases outside gene matches: 12. From germline, CDR1 is MNHNS and CDR2 SASEGT. The chain employs TRBV6-1 and TRBJ2-3; TRBD2 matches at 14 bases. The sequenced material came from peripheral blood. This TCR was sampled from a woman aged 80 or older with active or convalescent COVID-19. In DNA, the CDR3 is TGTGCCAGCAGTGCCCGGGTCGGGACTAGCGGGAGTTGGACAGATACGCAGTATTTT. Encoded protein: CASSARVGTSGSWTDTQYF.